The T cell receptor beta chain described here comes from a study of post-analysis software for immune sequencing data. Across the whole study: Recorded subtypes: relapsing-remitting, secondary progressive, progressive-relapsing; some patients unannotated.

Notes on the study in general: Significantly lower normalized Chao1 diversity was seen in multiple sclerosis patients than in controls. F-measure co-clustering was strong for batch-matched samples.

Included in the TCR beta cDNA libraries were unique molecular identifiers. cDNA molecules numbering 400,000 to 550,000 came from around 0.96 to 9.9 million T cells. TCRdb reanalysed the PCR reads using MiXCR and keeps one entry per CDR3 protein. The repertoire holds around 770,000 distinct CDR3 sequences, with more than 45% as singletons. In its sample, this clonotype was seen a few times. Its antigen is unidentified. The sequenced material came from blood. This clonotype was obtained from a girl between 5 and 17 years old with multiple sclerosis.

This CDR3 reads CAISEPGTSGYEQYF. The CDR3 DNA reads TGTGCCATCAGTGAACCCGGGACTAGCGGATACGAGCAGTACTTC. This chain links TRBV10-3 with TRBJ2-7; TRBD2 aligns across 11 bases. The V and J ends lost 3 bases and 4 bases, in that order; junction bases with no gene match: 5. The germline V gene has CDR1 ENHRY and CDR2 SYGVKD. CDR3 length equals 15 residues.